What follows is one TCR beta chain and its context. The record originates from a study of blood T cell repertoires in COVID-19. Authors' processing steps: Estimates of nucleated cell counts were drawn from the amplification of reference gene primers. Repertoires were generated with immunoSEQ multiplex PCR, while TCRdb's copy carries only in-frame clones and drops some. V and J calls and clone size are those listed in that table; D and trimming were worked out from the DNA. This sample has under 250,000 clones, with about 90% found just once. V was cut by 4 bases and J by 4 bases, with 13 bases left in between. This CDR3 spans 14 amino acids. The germline V gene encodes CDR1 MNHEY and CDR2 SVGAGI.

The chain couples TRBV6-5 to TRBJ1-2; D is perhaps TRBD1 (6 bases). The sequence came from a woman aged 25 to 45 who had been exposed to COVID-19. The sample taken for sequencing was PBMCs or T cells enriched from blood (not recorded which). CDR3 region: CASSFLQGAYGYTF. CDR3 sequence (DNA): TGTGCCAGCAGTTTCCTACAGGGCGCCTATGGCTACACCTTC.